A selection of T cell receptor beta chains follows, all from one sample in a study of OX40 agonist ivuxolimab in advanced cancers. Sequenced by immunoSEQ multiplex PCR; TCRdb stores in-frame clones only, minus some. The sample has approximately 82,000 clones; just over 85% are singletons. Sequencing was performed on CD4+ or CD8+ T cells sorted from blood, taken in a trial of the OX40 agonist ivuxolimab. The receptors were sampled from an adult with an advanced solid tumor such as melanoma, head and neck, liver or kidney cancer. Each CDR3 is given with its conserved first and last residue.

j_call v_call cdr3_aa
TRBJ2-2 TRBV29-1 CSVGTTPTGELFF
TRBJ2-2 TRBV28 CASSLPGQGTGELFF
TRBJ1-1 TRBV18 CASSPRGQGNTEAFF
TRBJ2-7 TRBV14 CASSRGLGGGEQYF
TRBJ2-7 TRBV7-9 CASSRQGSLEQYF
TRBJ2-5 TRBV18 CASSRAGAQETQYF
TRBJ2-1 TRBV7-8 CASSLAGSPHNEQFF
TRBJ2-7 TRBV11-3 CASSPTRTSGSLGEQYF
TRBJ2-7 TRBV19 CASSILAGGSYEQYF
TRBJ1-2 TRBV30 CAWSGDSSSRTF
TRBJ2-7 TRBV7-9 CASSLGSYEQYF
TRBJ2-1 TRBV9 CASSVASGRAGEQFF
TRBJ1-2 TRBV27 CASRPEANYGYTF
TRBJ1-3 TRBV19 CASSIEDRDTIYF
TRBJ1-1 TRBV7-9 CASSPRGRGMNTEAFF
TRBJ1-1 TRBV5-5 CASSYLDRGLTEAFF
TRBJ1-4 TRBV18 CASSWLEDEKLFF
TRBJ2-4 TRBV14 CASSQGGTGNIQYF
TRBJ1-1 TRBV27 CASSSLRAVNTEAFF
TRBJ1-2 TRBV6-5 CASKIQGNYGYTF
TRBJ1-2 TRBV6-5 CASTSGGARYGYTF
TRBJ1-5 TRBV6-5 CASRPEKGPQHF
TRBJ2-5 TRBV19 CASSTGRRSVETQYF
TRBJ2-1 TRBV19 CASSLSGRAVSEQFF
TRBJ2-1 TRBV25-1 CASSDPNPNEQFF
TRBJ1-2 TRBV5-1 CASSFDGGNYGYTF
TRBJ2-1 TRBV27 CASSLKPQPSSGRVYNEQFF
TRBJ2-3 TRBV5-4 CASSLAGTDTQYF
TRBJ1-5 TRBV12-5 CASGLDDQPQHF
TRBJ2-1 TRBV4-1 CASSQDGTSGGRWNEQFF
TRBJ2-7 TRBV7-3 CASSLKVLAVYEQYF
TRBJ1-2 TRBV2 CASSVTSPPNYGYTF
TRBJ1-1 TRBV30 CAWNTQGHTEAFF
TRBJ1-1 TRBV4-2 CASSQGTGKDTEAFF
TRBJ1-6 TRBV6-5 CASRTRDSNNSPLHF
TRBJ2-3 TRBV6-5 CASSYNFAPIIDTQYF
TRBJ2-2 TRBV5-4 CASSFKGTGNTGELFF
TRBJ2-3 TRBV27 CASRSTDTQYF
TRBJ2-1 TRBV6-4 CASSRLAGNNEQFF
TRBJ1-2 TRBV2 CASKLGRGVHGYTF
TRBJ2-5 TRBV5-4 CASSYRDRATEETQYF
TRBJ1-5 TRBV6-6 CASSYSGGNQPQHF
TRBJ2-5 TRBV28 CASSSLGGSETQYF
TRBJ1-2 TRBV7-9 CASSYPGQGVSGYTF
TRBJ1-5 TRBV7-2 CASSLRGIQPQHF
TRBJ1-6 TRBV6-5 CASRHQGFNSPLHF
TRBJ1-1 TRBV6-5 CASSYSLREGTEAFF
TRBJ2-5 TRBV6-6 CASSYGGSLQETQYF